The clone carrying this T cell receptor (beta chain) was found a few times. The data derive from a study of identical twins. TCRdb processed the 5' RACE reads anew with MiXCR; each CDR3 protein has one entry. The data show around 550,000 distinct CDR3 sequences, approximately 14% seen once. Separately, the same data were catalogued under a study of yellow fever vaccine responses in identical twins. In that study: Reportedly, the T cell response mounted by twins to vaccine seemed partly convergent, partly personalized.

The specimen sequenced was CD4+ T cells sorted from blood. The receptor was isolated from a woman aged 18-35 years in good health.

The CDR3 sequence is CSATSRRLAGTDTQYF. As DNA, the CDR3 is TGCAGTGCCACCTCGCGCCGGCTAGCGGGGACGGATACGCAGTATTTT. V is TRBV20-1 and J is TRBJ2-3; 9 nucleotides agree with TRBD2. The germline V gene has CDR1 DFQATT and CDR2 SNEGSKA (reference sequence). The CDR3 totals 16 residues. V lost 6 bases to trimming and J lost 6 bases; unmatched junction nucleotides: 16.